Following are 24 T cell receptor beta chains from one sample sequenced in a study of blood T cell repertoires in COVID-19. The data were produced by immunoSEQ multiplex PCR, yet TCRdb's version contains in-frame clones alone and is incomplete. The sample lists tens of thousands of clones, under 85% occurring once. Sequenced material: peripheral blood. These receptors were taken from an older woman with acute or convalescent COVID-19.

This clone has a handful of counts. The chain recombines TRBV12-3 or TRBV12-4 with TRBJ1-2; possible D gene TRBD1, 5 bases. Trimming stripped 1 base from V and 8 bases from J, with 8 bases between. The CDR3 is 12 amino acids. The CDR3 DNA sequence: TGTGCCAGCAGTTTAGGGGGCCGGGGCTACACCTTC. Translating it yields CASSLGGRGYTF.

The gene calls are TRBV2 and TRBJ1-5; TRBD1 might be the D (6 bases). CDR3 length: 14 amino acids. Trimming took 3 bases from V and 9 from J, leaving 15 bases between them. Germline V gene lookup returns CDR1 SNHLY and CDR2 FYNNEI. In nucleotides, the CDR3 is TGTGCCAGCAGTGATGGCCAGGGGCTTGGGCCCCAGCATTTT. Amino acid sequence: CASSDGQGLGPQHF.

The V call is TRBV7-9, the J call TRBJ2-7, with TRBD1 identical over 7 bases. This CDR3 comprises 14 residues. The germline gives CDR1 SEHNR, CDR2 FQNEAQ (reference sequence). V lost 1 base to trimming and J lost 9 bases; unmatched junction nucleotides: 9. The CDR3 DNA follows: TGTGCCAGCAGCTTAGGGGCCCCACGGGACAGGCAGTACTTC. This translates into CASSLGAPRDRQYF.

V gene TRBV7-9 combines with J gene TRBJ1-4; D is possibly TRBD1 (5 bases). V lost 2 bases to trimming and J lost 7 bases, with 11 bases between them. This CDR3 has 14 amino acids. Germline CDR1 SEHNR, CDR2 FQNEAQ (reference sequence). The CDR3 sequence is CASSLSGFSEKLFF. The CDR3 coding sequence is TGTGCCAGCAGCTTATCAGGGTTCAGTGAAAAACTGTTTTTT.

V usage is TRBV19 and J usage is TRBJ1-1; D might be TRBD1 (6 bases). Per germline, CDR1 LNHDA and CDR2 SQIVND (reference sequence). CDR3 length: 14 residues. The V end lost 6 bases, the J end lost 4 bases, and 15 bases lay between the germline ends. The CDR3 nucleotides read TGTGCCAGTAGGCGACAGGCTCTGGGCACTGAAGCTTTCTTT. Encoded protein: CASRRQALGTEAFF.

This clone was picked up one time. The CDR3 DNA follows: TGTGCCAGTAGTATAAACAGGGGGCGTGACGGCTACACCTTC. As protein: CASSINRGRDGYTF. This sequence joins TRBV19 and TRBJ1-2; TRBD1 matches 9 bases. This CDR3 spans 14 amino acids. The V segment lost 2 bases and the J segment 8 bases; nucleotides outside the gene matches: 6. Per germline, CDR1 LNHDA and CDR2 SQIVND (reference sequence).

The V call is TRBV11-2, the J call TRBJ2-7, with D unclear. The ends were cut back, 2 bases at V and 6 bases at J, with 14 bases in the middle. This CDR3 region has 14 residues. Per the germline V gene, CDR1 is SGHAT and CDR2 is FQNNGV. CDR3 DNA: TGTGCCAGCAGCTTATCCAGGCAGTCCGGCGAGCAGTACTTC. Translating it yields CASSLSRQSGEQYF.

The CDR3 bases are TGTGCCACCCAGGCCGGACAGGTCGGCCAGCCCCAGCATTTT. Translation: CATQAGQVGQPQHF. This chain links TRBV2 with TRBJ1-5, with 7 bases fitting TRBD1. This CDR3 is built from 14 residues. The ends lost 10 bases at V and 7 bases at J; junction bases unmatched: 13. CDR1 SNHLY and CDR2 FYNNEI come from the germline V gene.

This rearrangement joins TRBV12-3 or TRBV12-4 to TRBJ1-3; D is unresolved. The CDR3 runs to 13 residues. Between the trimmed V and J ends, which lost 7 bases and 0 bases, there was a span of 7 bases. CDR3 coding DNA: TGTGCCAGCATCACGAGCTCTGGAAACACCATATATTTT. It encodes CASITSSGNTIYF.

The CDR3 reads CASSLNPRVNAFF. CDR3 coding DNA: TGTGCCAGCAGTTTAAATCCCAGGGTAAACGCTTTCTTT. J is TRBJ1-1 and V is TRBV28; the D gene is possibly TRBD1 (5 bases). V was trimmed by 2 bases and J by 11 bases, leaving 15 bases between them. CDR3 length: 13 amino acids. Germline V lookup: CDR1 MDHEN, CDR2 SYDVKM.

V gene TRBV25-1 combines with J gene TRBJ1-3; a weak D match, TRBD1 (5 bases). This CDR3 is 15 amino acids long. Germline CDR1 reads MGHDK; CDR2 reads SYGVNS. The V end lost 2 bases, the J end lost 4 bases, and 12 bases lay between the germline ends. In DNA form, the CDR3 reads TGTGCCAGCAGTGAAAAGTGGGCAGGGGGAAACACCATATATTTT. Translation: CASSEKWAGGNTIYF.

The chain uses TRBV28 and TRBJ1-2; 7 nucleotides agree with TRBD1. Per germline, CDR1 MDHEN and CDR2 SYDVKM. With V trimmed by 6 bases and J by 0 bases, 4 bases remained unmatched. This CDR3 comprises 14 residues. CDR3 bases: TGTGCCAGCAGCCTGACAGGGTCTAACTATGGCTACACCTTC. The encoded protein is CASSLTGSNYGYTF.

V gene TRBV27 combines with J gene TRBJ1-1; D may be TRBD1 (5 bases). This CDR3 has 13 residues. Germline V gene data show CDR1 as MNHEY and CDR2 as SMNVEV (reference sequence). With 0 bases removed from V and 6 bases from J, the gap between germline ends came to 8 bases. The CDR3 nucleotides read TGTGCCAGCAGTTTATCGTCGGGGGCTGAAGCTTTCTTT. It codes for CASSLSSGAEAFF.

The gene calls are TRBV5-1 and TRBJ1-5; 10 bases fit TRBD1. The length of the CDR3 is 16 residues. Germline V gene sequence: CDR1 SGHRS, CDR2 YFSETQ. The ends lost 4 bases at V and 4 bases at J; junction bases unmatched: 8. Written as DNA, the CDR3 is TGCGCCAGCAGCGCCGGGGACAGGGGATTGAATCAGCCCCAGCATTTT. Protein product: CASSAGDRGLNQPQHF. The variable domain in full, completed from reference TRBV5-1 and TRBJ1-5, reads KAGVTQTPRYLIKTRGQQVTLSCSPISGHRSVSWYQQTPGQGLQFLFEYFSETQRNKGNFPGRFSGRQFSNSRSEMNVSTLELGDSALYLCASSAGDRGLNQPQHFGDGTRLSIL.

This rearrangement joins TRBV6-1 to TRBJ2-2; TRBD1 matches at 7 bases. The length of the CDR3 is 16 residues. V was pared by 0 bases and J by 3 bases, with 4 bases of the junction left unmatched. The germline CDR1 and CDR2 sequences are MNHNS and SASEGT. The CDR3 DNA reads as TGTGCCAGCAGTGAAGCAGGGGGCTGGTACACCGGGGAGCTGTTTTTT. Amino acid sequence: CASSEAGGWYTGELFF.

V gene TRBV20-1 combines with J gene TRBJ2-7; 8 bases agree with TRBD1. The CDR3 runs to 12 residues. V was clipped by 3 bases and J by 5 bases; unmatched bases: 3. CDR1 is DFQATT, CDR2 SNEGSKA, per germline (reference sequence). The CDR3 region has the DNA TGCAGTGCTAGTCCAGGGGGCGACGAGCAGTACTTC. Protein product: CSASPGGDEQYF.

V and J are TRBV18 and TRBJ2-5; 7 bases are shared with TRBD1. CDR3 length equals 14 residues. CDR1 KGHSH and CDR2 LQKENI come from the germline V gene. V shed 2 bases, J shed 2 bases, and the junction held 2 bases outside the gene matches. The CDR3, as DNA: TGTGCCAGCTCACCAGGGACAGAACAAGAGACCCAGTACTTC. Protein sequence: CASSPGTEQETQYF.

The genes are TRBV5-1 and TRBJ2-1, with 14 bases aligning to TRBD2. There are 17 residues in the CDR3. Trimming at V came to 4 bases and at J to 7 bases, leaving 10 bases not matched to a gene. Germline values: CDR1 SGHRS, CDR2 YFSETQ. The CDR3 region is CASSEGTSGGSSNEQFF. The CDR3 region has the DNA TGCGCCAGCAGCGAAGGGACTAGCGGGGGATCCAGTAATGAGCAGTTCTTC.

The chain has TRBV6-5 and TRBJ1-2; TRBD1 aligns across 7 bases. The CDR3 spans 13 residues. CDR1 and CDR2 (germline): MNHEY, SVGAGI. Unmatched junction bases numbered 4, after V lost 7 bases and J lost 2 bases. This CDR3 reads CASTLGQNYGYTF. The CDR3 region has the DNA TGTGCCAGCACCCTGGGACAGAACTATGGCTACACCTTC.

The gene calls are TRBV5-5 and TRBJ1-6; the match to TRBD1 covers 7 bases. J was trimmed by 5 bases and V by 4 bases; bases with no gene match: 6. CDR1 and CDR2 from the germline V gene are SGHKS and YYEKEE (reference sequence). This CDR3 is 15 amino acids long. The CDR3 reads CASSTGQVDNSPLHF. CDR3 DNA: TGTGCCAGCAGCACCGGACAGGTGGATAATTCACCCCTCCACTTT.

The chain is built from TRBV7-3 and TRBJ1-1; D is ambiguous. CDR1 SGHTA and CDR2 FQGTGA come from the germline V gene. This CDR3 is 14 amino acids long. Trimming stripped 0 bases from V and 2 bases from J, with 7 bases between. In nucleotides, the CDR3 is TGTGCCAGCAGCTTAACTTATCCCAACACTGAAGCTTTCTTT. Amino acid sequence: CASSLTYPNTEAFF.

CDR3 residues: CASSRTGVNQPQHF. CDR3 nucleotides: TGTGCCAGCAGCCGAACAGGAGTCAATCAGCCCCAGCATTTT. This chain uses TRBV28 with TRBJ1-5; possible D gene TRBD1, 5 bases. V was shortened by 6 bases and J by 3 bases, with 12 bases between the two germline ends. The CDR3 consists of 14 residues. Germline V gene lookup returns CDR1 MDHEN and CDR2 SYDVKM.

The CDR3 coding sequence is TGTGCCAGCAGTTACATCCCCGGGGGACCAAAACCTTACGAGCAGTACTTC. Translation: CASSYIPGGPKPYEQYF. V usage is TRBV6-2 or TRBV6-3 and J usage is TRBJ2-7, with D possibly being TRBD2 (6 bases). The ends were cut back, 2 bases at V and 4 bases at J, with 21 bases in the middle. CDR1 MNHEY and CDR2 SVGEGT come from the germline V gene. This CDR3 has 17 residues.

The chain is built from TRBV19 and TRBJ1-4; D is ambiguous. The CDR3 runs to 15 residues. Trimming took 5 bases from V and 7 from J, leaving 17 bases between them. Germline-derived CDR1 and CDR2 are LNHDA and SQIVND (reference sequence). CDR3 DNA: TGTGCCAGTAGTTTTCGGACGGACTTCGGTGAAAAACTGTTTTTT. Translation gives CASSFRTDFGEKLFF. Full variable domain (remainder filled in from reference TRBV19 and TRBJ1-4): DGGITQSPKYLFRKEGQNVTLSCEQNLNHDAMYWYRQDPGQGLRLIYYSQIVNDFQKGDIAEGYSVSREKKESFPLTVTSAQKNPTAFYLCASSFRTDFGEKLFFGSGTQLSVL.